These 16 T cell receptor beta chains came from one sample sequenced in a study of blood T cell repertoires in COVID-19 (dated by TCRdb to about 2020). Libraries were constructed by the immunoSEQ multiplex PCR assay. Entries here come from immuneACCESS through TCRdb and include only in-frame sequences with V and J called. Some clones fail to appear in such tables; in the studies checked, an unresolved V gene covers under half of the shortfall, and the cause of the remainder is unknown. The sample table holds over 200,000 clones, of which 84% were seen once. 6.8% of the sample is in the top ten clones. Sequenced material: PBMCs or T cells enriched from blood (not recorded which). The receptors here all came from a woman aged 40 to 55 who had recovered from COVID-19.

The gene calls are TRBV11-2 and TRBJ2-7, with 9 bases identical to TRBD1. V shed 5 bases and J 2 bases; nucleotides not matched to a gene: 10. CDR3 length equals 16 residues. CDR1 is SGHAT, CDR2 FQNNGV, per germline. This CDR3 reads CASSRTPGQGPYEQYF. The CDR3 nucleotides read TGTGCCAGCAGCCGGACCCCGGGACAGGGTCCCTACGAGCAGTACTTC.

The CDR3 coding sequence is TGTGCCAGCAGTTACTCGTCGCGGAGGAGGGAAGATACGCAGTATTTT. Translation: CASSYSSRRREDTQYF. V gene TRBV6-5 combines with J gene TRBJ2-3; a weak D match, TRBD2 (6 bases). The CDR3 loop spans 16 amino acids. Germline CDR1 is MNHEY and CDR2 is SVGAGI. Trimming pared 0 bases from V and 5 bases from J, leaving 15 bases between.

The chain uses TRBV5-1 and TRBJ1-3; TRBD1 is a possible D gene (6 bases). Trimming stripped 0 bases from V and 2 bases from J, with 18 bases between. Germline-derived CDR1 and CDR2 are SGHRS and YFSETQ. The CDR3 length is 18 residues. CDR3 protein: CASSLAPGQGGAGNTIYF. CDR3 sequence (DNA): TGCGCCAGCAGCTTGGCTCCGGGACAAGGAGGTGCTGGAAACACCATATATTTT.

The chain uses TRBV21-1 and TRBJ2-1; the table calls TRBD1, which could not be checked here. TRBV21-1 is a pseudogene locus. The CDR3 loop spans 12 amino acids. The CDR3 here is CASRGWMNEQFF. The CDR3 DNA sequence: TGTGCCAGCAGGGGCTGGATGAATGAGCAGTTCTTC.

The chain links TRBV2 to TRBJ1-5; 7 bases fit TRBD1. The germline gives CDR1 SNHLY, CDR2 FYNNEI. The ends lost 7 bases at V and 5 bases at J; junction bases unmatched: 5. This CDR3 spans 13 amino acids. The CDR3 here is CASTGQPDQPQHF. In DNA, the CDR3 is TGTGCCAGCACGGGACAGCCCGATCAGCCCCAGCATTTT.

This chain uses TRBV7-2 with TRBJ1-1; D not certain. V gave up 3 bases and J gave up 4 bases, with 15 bases separating them. The CDR3 spans 15 residues. Germline values: CDR1 SGHTA, CDR2 FQGNSA. The CDR3 DNA reads as TGTGCCAGCAGCTTGGTAGCGGGAGGGAGCACTGAAGCTTTCTTT. Translation gives CASSLVAGGSTEAFF.

DNA for the CDR3: TGCAGCGTTGTAAGAAGGAAGGGAGACTCCTGTTCCACAGATACGCAGTATTTT. It encodes CSVVRRKGDSCSTDTQYF. The chain carries TRBV29-1 and TRBJ2-3; D might be TRBD2 (5 bases). The V end was cut by 4 bases, the J end by 2 bases, with 25 bases between. Germline assignment: CDR1 SQVTM and CDR2 ANQGSEA. CDR3 length: 18 residues.

V and J are TRBV11-2 and TRBJ2-1; TRBD2 agrees at 8 bases. The CDR3 length is 17 residues. Germline CDR1 reads SGHAT; CDR2 reads FQNNGV. The trim removed 1 base at V and 0 bases at J, leaving 5 bases unmatched. The CDR3 bases are TGTGCCAGCAGCTTAGGGGCTAGCGGGCGCTCCTACAATGAGCAGTTCTTC. Translation: CASSLGASGRSYNEQFF.

This chain connects TRBV5-1 to TRBJ2-1; D is perhaps TRBD2 (6 bases). This CDR3 spans 16 amino acids. V was clipped by 4 bases and J by 2 bases, with 16 bases between them. CDR1 and CDR2 from the germline V gene are SGHRS and YFSETQ. The CDR3 spells CASSGTFLNAYNEQFF. DNA of the CDR3: TGCGCCAGCAGCGGGACTTTTTTGAACGCCTACAATGAGCAGTTCTTC. Full variable domain (outside the CDR3, taken from reference TRBV5-1 and TRBJ2-1): KAGVTQTPRYLIKTRGQQVTLSCSPISGHRSVSWYQQTPGQGLQFLFEYFSETQRNKGNFPGRFSGRQFSNSRSEMNVSTLELGDSALYLCASSGTFLNAYNEQFFGPGTRLTVL.

The chain is built from TRBV19 and TRBJ1-5; TRBD1 matches at 10 bases. CDR1 is LNHDA, CDR2 SQIVND, per germline (reference sequence). Losses at the gene ends were 4 bases for V and 4 bases for J; bases not matched to a gene: 7. The CDR3 is 16 amino acids. CDR3: CASSKFLGQGNQPQHF. CDR3 nucleotides: TGTGCCAGTAGTAAGTTTTTGGGACAGGGGAATCAGCCCCAGCATTTT.

This sequence joins TRBV27 and TRBJ1-2, with D possibly matching TRBD1 (6 bases). The CDR3 is 15 amino acids. Germline CDR1 and CDR2: MNHEY and SMNVEV (reference sequence). V was clipped by 5 bases and J by 6 bases, with 19 bases between them. For the CDR3, the DNA is TGTGCCAGCAGTCTTAGGGGGGGGCTCTCGAATGGCTACACCTTC. This encodes CASSLRGGLSNGYTF.

The CDR3 DNA reads as TGTGCCAGCAGCTTTAGCGGGGAAAGCGGGGAGCTGTTTTTT. It yields the protein CASSFSGESGELFF. The chain carries TRBV7-9 and TRBJ2-2, with TRBD2 matching over 8 bases. Trimming at V came to 3 bases and at J to 7 bases, leaving 4 bases not matched to a gene. This CDR3 has 14 amino acids. Germline loops: CDR1 SEHNR, CDR2 FQNEAQ (reference sequence).

This clone appeared once. J is TRBJ1-1 and V is TRBV19, with TRBD1 as a possible D gene (6 bases). The CDR3 contains 13 residues. Germline V gives CDR1 LNHDA, CDR2 SQIVND (reference sequence). Trimming took off 6 bases at V and 5 bases at J, with 13 bases between the two ends. The CDR3 region is CASRQGWRTEAFF. The CDR3 DNA is TGTGCCAGTAGACAGGGTTGGCGGACTGAAGCTTTCTTT.

The V and J genes are TRBV5-6 and TRBJ2-3; D is perhaps TRBD2 (5 bases). Germline V gene data show CDR1 as SGHDT and CDR2 as YYEEEE. The V gene lost 4 bases and the J gene lost 2 bases, with 14 bases spanning the gap. The CDR3 is 15 amino acids. CDR3: CASSLRGPATDTQYF. In DNA, the CDR3 is TGTGCCAGCAGCCTCCGAGGGCCTGCCACAGATACGCAGTATTTT. Combining the CDR3 with reference TRBV5-6 and TRBJ2-3 gives the whole variable domain DAGVTQSPTHLIKTRGQQVTLRCSPKSGHDTVSWYQQALGQGPQFIFQYYEEEERQRGNFPDRFSGHQFPNYSSELNVNALLLGDSALYLCASSLRGPATDTQYFGPGTRLTVL.

The chain's CDR3 is CASSEYGTAATYGYTF. As DNA, the CDR3 is TGTGCCAGCAGTGAATACGGGACAGCAGCGACATATGGCTACACCTTC. The chain carries TRBV25-1 and TRBJ1-2, with TRBD1 matching over 7 bases. The length of the CDR3 is 16 residues. Germline trimming cut 0 bases from V and 5 bases from J; bases unmatched to any gene: 9. The V gene's germline CDR1 is MGHDK and CDR2 SYGVNS.

The count of this clone is one. V is TRBV28 and J is TRBJ2-5; weak D call: TRBD2 (5 bases). V dropped 7 bases and J dropped 6 bases, with 9 bases sitting between them. The CDR3 has 11 amino acids. Germline V CDR1 and CDR2: MDHEN, SYDVKM. As DNA, the CDR3 is TGTGCCAGCACTAGCCGAAAGACCCAGTACTTC. This translates into CASTSRKTQYF.